This T cell receptor beta chain is from a study of beta chain features in type 1 diabetes. Findings of the study overall: TCRB CDR3s from Type 1 diabetes patients were moderately but significantly shorter in all four CD4+ subsets. Type 1 diabetes patients showed fewer insertions and more deletions at VDJ junctions.

Concerning this clone: The antigen remains unidentified.

Every isolated RNA sample was fully reverse transcribed, so sequencing captured expressed TCRB transcripts. The repertoire was sequenced with immunoSEQ multiplex PCR; TCRdb's copy has only in-frame clones and lacks some. Seen here are some 280,000 clones, 14% observed once, and the top ten hold approximately 0.015%. Germline CDR1 and CDR2: LGHNT and FRNRAP. With 0 bases clipped from V and 0 bases from J, the junction kept 8 bases outside the gene matches. The CDR3 loop spans 18 amino acids. Material: naive CD4+ T cells from blood. The sequence was obtained from a man younger than 40 with type 1 diabetes. The rearrangement uses TRBV12-5 and TRBJ2-1, with TRBD2 identical over 7 bases. The CDR3 DNA reads as TGTGCTAGTGGTTTGGTAGGTATGGGGAGGGACTCCTACAATGAGCAGTTCTTC. Protein: CASGLVGMGRDSYNEQFF.